This T cell receptor beta chain was retrieved from a study of identical twins. TCRdb re-analysed the 5' RACE reads in MiXCR, keeping a single row per CDR3 protein. The sample includes fewer than 500,000 distinct CDR3 sequences, around an eighth of them seen just once. V gave up 0 bases and J gave up 3 bases, with 11 bases separating them. This CDR3 region has 16 residues. There are a few counts of this clonotype. This same sample was also taken into another study, of yellow fever vaccine responses in identical twins.

The sample comprised CD4+ T cells sorted from blood. The chain employs TRBV12-3 or TRBV12-4 and TRBJ2-2; no clear D. The sequence derives from a woman between 18 and 29 years old in good health. In DNA, the CDR3 is TGTGCCAGCAGTTTAGCGGGGATACTGTACACCGGGGAGCTGTTTTTT. The encoded protein is CASSLAGILYTGELFF.